This TCR beta chain derives from a study of shared clonotypes between healthy human individuals. Study as a whole: Donors, aged 18 to 49, were two women and three men. Each donor's CD4 naive and CD4 memory cells filled three plates apiece, CD8 naive two, and CD8 memory one. Study-level results: Clonotype sharing across several donors was observed for around 5% of naive CD4 clonotypes.

From germline, CDR1 is MNHNS and CDR2 SASEGT. Trimming removed 3 bases from V and 5 bases from J, with 15 bases in between. The CDR3 loop spans 15 amino acids. Using immunoSEQ multiplex PCR, the repertoire was profiled, and TCRdb retains in-frame clones only, with some absent. The top ten hold approximately 0.11% of the sample, which has approximately 600,000 clones, about 95% seen once. CD45RO-negative, CCR7-positively selected cells formed the naive CD8 fraction, excluding terminally differentiated effector memory CD45RA+ cells. Healthy HIV-negative adults with no recent acute infections or vaccinations were recruited as donors. As regards this clone: Its matching antigen is unknown.

The chain couples TRBV6-1 to TRBJ2-3, with a tentative D call TRBD2 (5 bases). Sequenced: naive CD8+ T cells sorted from blood. The receptor's source is a woman aged 30 to 39 in good health. The CDR3 DNA follows: TGTGCCAGCAGTGATTTTCGGGAATTGATAGATACGCAGTATTTT. Translating gives CASSDFRELIDTQYF.